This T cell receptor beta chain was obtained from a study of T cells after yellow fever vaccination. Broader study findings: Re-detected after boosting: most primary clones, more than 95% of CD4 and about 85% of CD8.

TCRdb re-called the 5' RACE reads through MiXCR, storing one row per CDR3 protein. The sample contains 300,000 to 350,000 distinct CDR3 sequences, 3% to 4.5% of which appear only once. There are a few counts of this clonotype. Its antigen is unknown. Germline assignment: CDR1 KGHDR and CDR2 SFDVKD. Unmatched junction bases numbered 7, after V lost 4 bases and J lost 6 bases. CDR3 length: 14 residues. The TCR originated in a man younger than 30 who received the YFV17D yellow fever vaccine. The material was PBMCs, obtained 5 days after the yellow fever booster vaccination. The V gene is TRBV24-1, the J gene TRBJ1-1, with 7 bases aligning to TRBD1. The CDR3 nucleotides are TGTGCCACCAGTGAGCGAGGGGGCAGCCCTGAAGCTTTCTTT. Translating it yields CATSERGGSPEAFF.